Following are 17 T cell receptor beta chains from one sample sequenced in a study of identical twins. Each CDR3 protein gets one entry after TCRdb re-called the 5' RACE reads with MiXCR. The data contain 250,000 or so distinct CDR3 sequences, 7.5% of them seen just once; the ten biggest clones take up roughly 5%. These sequences were also reported in another study, on yellow fever vaccine responses in identical twins.

What was sequenced was CD8+ T cells sorted from blood. These receptors originate from a woman in her late teens or twenties in good health.

The chain is built from TRBV27 and TRBJ1-4, with D perhaps TRBD1 (5 bases). Germline lookup yields CDR1 MNHEY and CDR2 SMNVEV (reference sequence). V lost 5 bases, J lost 6 bases, and 13 bases lay in between. The CDR3 is made up of 14 amino acids. CDR3 loop: CASSMDKEDEKLFF. CDR3 sequence (DNA): TGTGCCAGCAGTATGGACAAGGAAGATGAAAAACTGTTTTTT.

The genes are TRBV21-1 and TRBJ1-3; the table's D gene call, TRBD1, was not cross checked with the DNA. TRBV21-1 is an annotated pseudogene. The CDR3 is 15 residues long. In nucleotides, the CDR3 is TGTGCCAGCAGCAAAGTCGGGGGTACAGGAAACACCATATATTTT. Its translation: CASSKVGGTGNTIYF.

This clonotype was detected many times. This chain joins TRBV3-1 and TRBJ1-1; D might be TRBD1 (5 bases). The CDR3 is 16 residues long. Trimming cost V 0 bases and J 5 bases, with 16 bases left between them. The germline gives CDR1 LGHDT, CDR2 YNNKEL (reference sequence). The CDR3 DNA reads TGTGCCAGCAGCCAAGATGCCCGTCAGGGTCGGACTGAAGCTTTCTTT. It is translated as CASSQDARQGRTEAFF.

This clonotype was picked up many times. This chain joins TRBV7-8 and TRBJ2-1; D could derive from TRBD1 or TRBD2 (5 bases each). Germline CDR1 reads SGHVS; CDR2 reads FQNEAQ. The V end was cut by 4 bases, the J end by 4 bases, with 14 bases between. The CDR3 spans 15 residues. The CDR3 here is CASSSRDGRYNEQFF. As DNA, the CDR3 is TGTGCCAGCAGCTCCCGGGACGGACGGTACAATGAGCAGTTCTTC.

This clonotype was observed a handful of times. V gene TRBV11-2 combines with J gene TRBJ2-1; D ambiguous. The CDR3 is 14 amino acids. Germline V gene sequence: CDR1 SGHAT, CDR2 FQNNGV. Trimming cost V 0 bases and J 10 bases, with 13 bases left between them. The CDR3 is CASSLDFSLGEQFF. In nucleotides, the CDR3 is TGTGCCAGCAGCTTAGATTTTAGCCTAGGGGAGCAGTTCTTC.

A few counts support this clonotype. The chain links TRBV7-6 to TRBJ1-2; no clear D. CDR1 is SGHVS, CDR2 FNYEAQ, per germline. The CDR3 contains 14 residues. V dropped 5 bases and J dropped 4 bases, with 14 bases sitting between them. This CDR3 is CASSPKDLGYGYTF. In nucleotides, the CDR3 is TGTGCCAGCAGCCCAAAAGACCTGGGCTATGGCTACACCTTC.

This sequence joins TRBV6-5 and TRBJ2-5, with 13 bases fitting TRBD2. Unmatched junction bases numbered 0, after V lost 2 bases and J lost 0 bases. The CDR3 totals 16 residues. CDR1 and CDR2 (germline): MNHEY, SVGAGI. CDR3 coding DNA: TGTGCCAGCAGTTACGGGACTAGCGGGGACCAAGAGACCCAGTACTTC. It translates to CASSYGTSGDQETQYF.

The chain couples TRBV28 to TRBJ2-7; 7 nucleotides align to TRBD1. J gave up 0 bases and V 2 bases, and 1 base lay outside the gene matches. Germline CDR1 and CDR2: MDHEN and SYDVKM. The CDR3 has 14 residues. For the CDR3, the DNA is TGTGCCAGCAGTTTAAGGACAGGCTCCTACGAGCAGTACTTC. Translating gives CASSLRTGSYEQYF.

This clonotype appeared many times. The CDR3 protein is CASSNPGQGIDTQYF. In DNA form, the CDR3 reads TGTGCCAGCAGCAATCCGGGACAGGGCATAGATACGCAGTATTTT. The chain is built from TRBV7-8 and TRBJ2-3; 9 bases are shared with TRBD1. V lost 5 bases to trimming and J lost 5 bases; unmatched junction nucleotides: 8. The CDR3 runs to 15 residues. Germline assignment: CDR1 SGHVS and CDR2 FQNEAQ.

Ten or more counts support this clonotype. The rearrangement uses TRBV5-1 and TRBJ2-7; 8 bases map to TRBD2. There are 16 residues in the CDR3. Germline V gives CDR1 SGHRS, CDR2 YFSETQ. V shed 2 bases and J 2 bases; nucleotides not matched to a gene: 9. DNA for the CDR3: TGCGCCAGCAGCTTTACTAGCGGAGCTGCCGCCTACGAGCAGTACTTC. Protein product: CASSFTSGAAAYEQYF.

This clonotype was seen only a few times. The chain combines TRBV7-8 with TRBJ2-2, with 9 bases that match TRBD2. V was pared by 0 bases and J by 5 bases, with 10 bases of the junction left unmatched. Germline loops: CDR1 SGHVS, CDR2 FQNEAQ. The CDR3 contains 18 residues. The CDR3 region is CASSLAAGGAGRTGELFF. CDR3 DNA: TGTGCCAGCAGCTTAGCTGCGGGGGGGGCAGGGCGGACCGGGGAGCTGTTTTTT. The variable domain in full, completed from reference TRBV7-8 and TRBJ2-2, reads GAGVSQSPRYKVAKRGQDVALRCDPISGHVSLFWYQQALGQGPEFLTYFQNEAQLDKSGLPSDRFFAERPEGSVSTLKIQRTQQEDSAVYLCASSLAAGGAGRTGELFFGEGSRLTVL.

This rearrangement joins TRBV29-1 to TRBJ1-4; 7 nucleotides line up with TRBD1. The V segment lost 6 bases and the J segment 7 bases; nucleotides outside the gene matches: 8. The germline CDR1 and CDR2 sequences are SQVTM and ANQGSEA. The CDR3 is made up of 13 amino acids. CDR3 DNA: TGCAGCGTGGCCACAGGGGAACTTGAAAAACTGTTTTTT. It specifies CSVATGELEKLFF.

The genes are TRBV27 and TRBJ2-5; 8 bases are shared with TRBD1. There are 15 residues in the CDR3. Germline CDR1 and CDR2: MNHEY and SMNVEV (reference sequence). V was clipped by 5 bases and J by 4 bases; unmatched bases: 9. The CDR3 spells CASSSRGRVGETQYF. The CDR3 nucleotides are TGTGCCAGCAGTAGCAGGGGGCGCGTAGGAGAGACCCAGTACTTC.

This clonotype appeared a few times. The chain employs TRBV20-1 and TRBJ1-1, with 7 bases aligning to TRBD1. V dropped 6 bases and J dropped 0; count of bases not matched to a gene: 4. This CDR3 contains 13 residues. Germline V gene data show CDR1 as DFQATT and CDR2 as SNEGSKA (reference sequence). As DNA, the CDR3 is TGCAGTGCCAAGGGGGCCATGAACACTGAAGCTTTCTTT. As protein: CSAKGAMNTEAFF.

This clonotype was detected many times. The gene calls are TRBV7-9 and TRBJ2-2, with D tentatively TRBD2 (7 bases). The CDR3 contains 15 residues. The V end was cut by 3 bases, the J end by 4 bases, with 12 bases between. Germline loops: CDR1 SEHNR, CDR2 FQNEAQ (reference sequence). CDR3 DNA: TGTGCCAGCAGCTTCAAGAGGGGGGGCACCGGGGAGCTGTTTTTT. This sequence encodes CASSFKRGGTGELFF.

At least ten counts were recorded for this clonotype. The chain is built from TRBV27 and TRBJ1-2, with D unresolved. There are 13 residues in the CDR3. The V end was cut by 4 bases, the J end by 4 bases, with 10 bases between. The germline CDR1 and CDR2 sequences are MNHEY and SMNVEV (reference sequence). The chain's CDR3 is CASSSQDFYGYTF. CDR3 coding DNA: TGTGCCAGCAGTTCCCAGGACTTCTATGGCTACACCTTC.

The V gene is TRBV5-4, the J gene TRBJ1-1; maybe TRBD1 (5 bases). The CDR3 is 13 residues long. Trimming removed 0 bases at V and 10 bases at J, with 13 bases between. In germline, CDR1 is SGHNT, CDR2 YYREEE (reference sequence). CDR3 residues: CASSLEVGRRAFF. For the CDR3, the DNA is TGTGCCAGCAGCTTGGAGGTGGGGCGGAGAGCTTTCTTT.